What follows is one T cell receptor (beta chain) and its context. No antigen is known for it. The sample originates from a study of CXCR3-negative and CXCR3-positive naive CD8 T cells. Looking at the study overall: Summed over all libraries, TRB reads came to 130 million to 150 million, with about 1.5 +/- 0.3 million per library. Study-level points and caveats: When CXCR3-positive naive cells were set against CXCR3-negative naive cells, the former had more hydrophobic TRB CDR3s. Naive subsets expressed similar surface CD5; TRB CDR3 features served to infer TCR strength. Memory cells diverged, while naive CXCR3-positive and CXCR3-negative cells had similar TRBV-TRBJ usage.

CD45RO-CCR7+CD27+CD95- marked naive CD8+ T cells. Germline V gene lookup returns CDR1 KGHDR and CDR2 SFDVKD. This CDR3 is built from 14 residues. Preparation of TRB cDNA libraries relied on 5' RACE carrying UMI labels. TCRdb re-called the 5' RACE reads, yielding one record per CDR3 amino acid sequence without DNA. The clone table shows about 92,000 distinct CDR3 sequences, with the ten largest holding about 0.8%. The chain uses TRBV24-1 and TRBJ2-1. The sequenced sample was naive CXCR3+ CD8+ T cells from blood. The subset was: CD45RO-CCR7+CD27+CD95- naive CD8+ T cells expressing CXCR3 (TNR3+). The source of this sequence is a human donor in good health. Some clones in this sample may be carry-over from other donors' samples. The CDR3 loop reads CATSDPTAYNEQFF.